A single sample is the source of the 16 T cell receptor beta chains below, sequenced in a study of T-cell memory formation after mild COVID-19. TCRdb itself ran the 5' RACE reads through MiXCR, one entry per CDR3 protein. The data show some 120,000 distinct CDR3 sequences, with 16% seen just once and over 11% held by the top ten. Sequencing input: PBMCs or a T cell subset sorted from them (not recorded which). All receptors come from an adult woman who had mild COVID-19 (a few samples of this study predate the infection). Cell type and time point are not known.

The chain carries TRBV5-5 and TRBJ1-1, with 10 bases lining up with TRBD1. With 0 bases clipped from V and 5 bases from J, the junction kept 7 bases outside the gene matches. Per the germline V gene, CDR1 is SGHKS and CDR2 is YYEKEE (reference sequence). The CDR3 is 16 amino acids. The CDR3 DNA is TGTGCCAGCAGCTTGGGACAGGGGGCTATGATGACTGAAGCTTTCTTT. Protein sequence: CASSLGQGAMMTEAFF.

At least ten counts were recorded for this clonotype. The genes are TRBV14 and TRBJ2-1; 11 bases map to TRBD2. V lost 6 bases, J lost 5 bases, and 6 bases stayed unmatched. This CDR3 is built from 15 residues. Germline loops: CDR1 SGHDN, CDR2 FVKESK. CDR3 region: CASRHRLAGNNEQFF. For the CDR3, the DNA is TGTGCCAGCAGGCACCGACTAGCGGGAAACAATGAGCAGTTCTTC.

In its sample, this clonotype was seen a few times. This sequence joins TRBV6-5 and TRBJ2-4, with D unclear. V was shortened by 0 bases and J by 1 base, with 16 bases between the two germline ends. The CDR3 spans 18 residues. Germline V lookup: CDR1 MNHEY, CDR2 SVGAGI. This CDR3 is CASSYSLSVRRAKNIQYF. The CDR3 DNA sequence: TGTGCCAGCAGTTACTCACTCTCCGTTCGGCGGGCCAAAAACATTCAGTACTTC.

This clonotype has just a few counts. The chain's CDR3 is CASSQPGVDYGYTF. In DNA, the CDR3 is TGCGCCAGCAGCCAACCAGGGGTGGACTATGGCTACACCTTC. The chain employs TRBV4-1 and TRBJ1-2; D may be TRBD1 (6 bases). Germline V gene lookup returns CDR1 MGHRA and CDR2 YSYEKL. The CDR3 runs to 14 residues. V was trimmed by 2 bases and J by 3 bases, leaving 10 bases between them.

This clonotype was seen many times. The chain recombines TRBV12-3 or TRBV12-4 with TRBJ2-1; 9 bases are a match to TRBD2. The V segment lost 6 bases and the J segment 8 bases; nucleotides outside the gene matches: 2. The CDR3 is 12 amino acids. The CDR3 nucleotides read TGTGCCAGCAGGGGACTAGCCTATGAGCAGTTCTTC. This codes for CASRGLAYEQFF.

This clonotype has just a few counts. This sequence joins TRBV12-3 or TRBV12-4 and TRBJ1-5, with no clear D. CDR3 length: 17 residues. V dropped 4 bases and J dropped 4 bases, with 20 bases sitting between them. The DNA of the CDR3 is TGTGCCAGCAGTTCCCTCCCCGGGAGGGATTCGAATCAGCCCCAGCATTTT. It encodes CASSSLPGRDSNQPQHF.

Ten or more counts support this clonotype. This sequence joins TRBV5-1 and TRBJ2-7; weak D call: TRBD2 (6 bases). The CDR3 covers 13 residues. The V end was cut by 4 bases, the J end by 4 bases, with 12 bases between. Germline CDR1 and CDR2: SGHRS and YFSETQ. Here the CDR3 reads CASSAATRYEQYF. Written as DNA, the CDR3 is TGCGCCAGCAGCGCGGCGACTAGATACGAGCAGTACTTC.

V is TRBV7-8 and J is TRBJ2-1; 7 positions agree with TRBD2. From germline, CDR1 is SGHVS and CDR2 FQNEAQ. This CDR3 is 17 amino acids long. V lost 2 bases to trimming and J lost 6 bases; unmatched junction nucleotides: 13. CDR3 in DNA: TGTGCCAGCAGCTTATGGGGGGAGGGAGGGCGAATCAATGAGCAGTTCTTC. The encoded protein is CASSLWGEGGRINEQFF. The full variable domain, rest sourced from reference TRBV7-8 and TRBJ2-1, is GAGVSQSPRYKVAKRGQDVALRCDPISGHVSLFWYQQALGQGPEFLTYFQNEAQLDKSGLPSDRFFAERPEGSVSTLKIQRTQQEDSAVYLCASSLWGEGGRINEQFFGPGTRLTVL.

The chain links TRBV29-1 to TRBJ2-2, with D possibly TRBD1 on 6 matching bases. The CDR3 spans 14 residues. The germline V gene encodes CDR1 SQVTM and CDR2 ANQGSEA. Trimming took 3 bases from V and 4 from J, leaving 12 bases between them. The CDR3 is CSVEGTRSTGELFF. CDR3 nucleotides: TGCAGCGTTGAGGGGACACGAAGCACCGGGGAGCTGTTTTTT.

In this sample, this clonotype turned up a few times. The chain recombines TRBV28 with TRBJ2-7; D gene unclear. CDR3 length: 14 residues. Trimming stripped 3 bases from V and 2 bases from J, with 11 bases between. Germline V lookup: CDR1 MDHEN, CDR2 SYDVKM. In nucleotides, the CDR3 is TGTGCCAGCAGTTTTTCGGGCAAGCCCTACGAGCAGTACTTC. Translated: CASSFSGKPYEQYF.

The V call is TRBV19, the J call TRBJ2-2; D is possibly TRBD1 (5 bases). V was trimmed by 7 bases and J by 5 bases, leaving 14 bases between them. The CDR3 loop spans 14 amino acids. Germline assignment: CDR1 LNHDA and CDR2 SQIVND (reference sequence). The CDR3 bases are TGTGCCAGTACTCAGAAGGGGTGGACCGGGGAGCTGTTTTTT. As protein: CASTQKGWTGELFF.

The CDR3 reads CASSVGRLHNEQFF. CDR3 coding DNA: TGCGCCAGCAGCGTAGGACGGTTACACAATGAGCAGTTCTTC. The V and J genes are TRBV5-1 and TRBJ2-1, with D unclear. Trimming took 4 bases from V and 5 from J, leaving 13 bases between them. Per germline, CDR1 SGHRS and CDR2 YFSETQ. The CDR3 covers 14 residues.

This chain uses TRBV15 with TRBJ2-2, with a possible D match to TRBD2 (5 bases). Germline V gene data show CDR1 as LNHNV and CDR2 as YYDKDF (reference sequence). The V end was cut by 4 bases, the J end by 1 base, with 10 bases between. The CDR3 is 15 amino acids. The CDR3 here is CATSTLVWNTGELFF. CDR3 nucleotides: TGTGCCACCAGCACACTAGTGTGGAACACCGGGGAGCTGTTTTTT.

The chain carries TRBV13 and TRBJ2-3, with 8 bases identical to TRBD1. Germline V gene lookup returns CDR1 PRHDT and CDR2 FYEKMQ (reference sequence). Unmatched junction bases numbered 7, after V lost 5 bases and J lost 6 bases. The CDR3 has 14 residues. In DNA, the CDR3 is TGTGCCAGCAGCGAGGACAGGGAGTCGGATACGCAGTATTTT. Translating gives CASSEDRESDTQYF.

CDR3 loop: CASSLSTSEAFF. The CDR3 DNA follows: TGTGCCAGCAGTTTAAGTACTAGTGAAGCTTTCTTT. The V gene is TRBV28, the J gene TRBJ1-1; no clear D. The CDR3 has 12 residues. CDR1 is MDHEN and CDR2 is SYDVKM in the germline V gene. V was clipped by 2 bases and J by 7 bases, with 8 bases between them.

This clonotype showed up just a few times. This chain uses TRBV2 with TRBJ2-2, with D unclear. Germline values: CDR1 SNHLY, CDR2 FYNNEI. Trimming removed 6 bases from V and 4 bases from J, with 12 bases in between. CDR3 length equals 14 residues. The CDR3 reads CASRTLSSTGELFF. The CDR3 nucleotides are TGTGCCAGCAGGACTCTAAGCAGCACCGGGGAGCTGTTTTTT.